These T cell receptor beta chains were read from a single sample in a study of blood T cell repertoires in COVID-19. Here immunoSEQ multiplex PCR was the method, and the copy in TCRdb shows in-frame clones only, minus some. The table has about 240,000 clones, approximately 85% seen once. What was sequenced was peripheral blood. The origin of the receptors is a man at least 80 years old with acute or convalescent COVID-19. Both conserved end residues are part of each CDR3. The order of the fields is V gene, J gene, CDR3 protein.

>TRBV19|TRBJ1-6
CATARSSYNSPLHF
>TRBV19|TRBJ2-3
CASSIRGRGRLDTQYF
>TRBV19|TRBJ2-3
CASSPGTRGITDTQYF
>TRBV2|TRBJ2-7
CASSRQGSSYEQYF
>TRBV7-9|TRBJ2-3
CASSLGLAESTDTQYF
>TRBV9|TRBJ1-1
CASSVAEDREEAFF
>TRBV18|TRBJ1-2
CASSRSPLRGHYGYTF
>TRBV5-4|TRBJ1-1
CASSFGGKTEAFF
>TRBV28|TRBJ2-3
CASRSGTGWVVTDTQYF
>TRBV7-2|TRBJ2-5
CASSYGTFQETQYF
>TRBV28|TRBJ2-2
CASSPLGAGTGELFF
>TRBV7-2|TRBJ1-2
CASSLETATYGYTF
>TRBV28|TRBJ2-1
CASSSELQGGRYNEQFF
>TRBV19|TRBJ1-5
CARKEGQPQHF
>TRBV5-1|TRBJ2-5
CASSLERGETQYF
>TRBV28|TRBJ2-7
CASRPGNYEQYF
>TRBV19|TRBJ1-2
CASSIVAGDGYTF
>TRBV7-9|TRBJ2-5
CASSFSGETQYF
>TRBV6-1|TRBJ2-7
CASSEGTRSSQQYF
>TRBV9|TRBJ2-1
CASSTTDRGLGNEQFF
>TRBV19|TRBJ1-4
CASSGAGSTNEKLFF
>TRBV6-2/TRBV6-3|TRBJ2-7
CASSQAAGNVYEQYF
>TRBV6-5|TRBJ1-1
CASTNRGGEAFF
>TRBV5-1|TRBJ1-3
CASSLGMDYSGNTIYF
>TRBV29-1|TRBJ1-5
CSVEAGSGQPQHF
>TRBV5-8|TRBJ2-2
CASSPGTSGRGRNTGELFF
>TRBV28|TRBJ2-7
CASSFNQGLTEQYF
>TRBV19|TRBJ2-3
CASNWPRGGTDTQYF
>TRBV6-5|TRBJ1-5
CASSHRSDQPQHF
>TRBV3-1/TRBV3-2|TRBJ2-3
CASRPERGPADTQYF
>TRBV28|TRBJ2-6
CASSLPYRFLSGANVLTF
>TRBV12-5|TRBJ2-7
CASAPIGGNAQYF
>TRBV3-1/TRBV3-2|TRBJ2-1
CASSALTGRNEQFF
>TRBV10-3|TRBJ2-7
CAIGRQGASYEQYF
>TRBV4-2|TRBJ1-1
CASSPMGTQGTEAFF
>TRBV6-6|TRBJ1-5
CASSPELGQMLGVHDQPQHF
>TRBV12-3/TRBV12-4|TRBJ2-5
CASSSGGETQYF
>TRBV27|TRBJ1-4
CASSLSAGRGEKLFF
>TRBV19|TRBJ2-3
CASSMGLPGAFTDTQYF
>TRBV2|TRBJ2-1
CASNTGQGSYNEQFF
>TRBV12-5|TRBJ2-5
CASGLGRVSSGQETQYF
>TRBV28|TRBJ1-4
CASVRQGNEKLFF
>TRBV4-3|TRBJ1-1
CASSYLGGAEAFF